This TCR beta chain was recorded in a study of identifying expanded T cells in peripheral blood. On this clone itself: Its specificity is unknown.

During the collection period, no donor immune events like infections were recorded. This CDR3 has 12 amino acids. Per the germline V gene, CDR1 is KGHSH and CDR2 is LQKENI. V was shortened by 5 bases and J by 14 bases, with 16 bases between the two germline ends. Libraries were prepared by immunoSEQ multiplex PCR; TCRdb keeps only in-frame clonotypes and omits some of them. The repertoire holds about 53,000 clones, with about four fifths as singletons. Study-wide points: Clone count variance between roughly two-week samples rose with total template count. Differentially abundant clones: roughly 1.3 between replicates, about 17 at roughly 2 weeks, more than 18 at four.

The sample taken for sequencing was blood. This chain connects TRBV18 to TRBJ2-1; TRBD1 might be the D (6 bases). This clonotype was obtained from a person aged 18 to 75 in good health. CDR3 protein: CASSSDRTAEFF. As DNA, the CDR3 is TGTGCCAGCTCATCCGACAGGACGGCGGAGTTCTTC.